The clone carrying this T cell receptor beta chain came up many times. Its cognate antigen is unknown. The record originates from a study of regulatory T cells in long-lasting Graves disease. Time point reported: newly diagnosed GD, antithyroid drugs for less than 3 months. RNA isolated from PBMCs was used to make the TCR library. American Thyroid Association guidelines were used to diagnose Graves' disease. Construction of the TCR beta libraries employed iRepertoire HTBI primers in conjunction with Arm-PCR of CDR3 regions. TCRdb redid the calling of the multiplex PCR reads with MiXCR, one entry per CDR3 protein. The data show 360,000 or so distinct CDR3 sequences, with around 16% seen just once and 20% to 25% held by the top ten. V lost 4 bases and J lost 0, with 8 bases in between. There are 13 residues in the CDR3. CDR1 SGHNT and CDR2 YYREEE come from the germline V gene (reference sequence). Whole-study findings and limits: Persistent disease exhibited a predilection for TRBV28, TRBJ1-2 and TRBJ2-5.

The data also belong to a second study, concerning T cells in Graves' hyperthyroidism and ophthalmopathy. From that report: Most clonotypes that expanded in the thyroid above 0.001 also showed up in blood.

The gene calls are TRBV5-4 and TRBJ2-7; D is uncertain. The clonotype was recovered from a woman younger than 35 with Graves disease. The sample consisted of peripheral blood mononuclear cells (PBMCs), taken at new diagnosis, from a patient treated with antithyroid drugs. As DNA, the CDR3 is TGTGCCAGCAGCGACACCAGCTCCTACGAGCAGTACTTC. It encodes CASSDTSSYEQYF.